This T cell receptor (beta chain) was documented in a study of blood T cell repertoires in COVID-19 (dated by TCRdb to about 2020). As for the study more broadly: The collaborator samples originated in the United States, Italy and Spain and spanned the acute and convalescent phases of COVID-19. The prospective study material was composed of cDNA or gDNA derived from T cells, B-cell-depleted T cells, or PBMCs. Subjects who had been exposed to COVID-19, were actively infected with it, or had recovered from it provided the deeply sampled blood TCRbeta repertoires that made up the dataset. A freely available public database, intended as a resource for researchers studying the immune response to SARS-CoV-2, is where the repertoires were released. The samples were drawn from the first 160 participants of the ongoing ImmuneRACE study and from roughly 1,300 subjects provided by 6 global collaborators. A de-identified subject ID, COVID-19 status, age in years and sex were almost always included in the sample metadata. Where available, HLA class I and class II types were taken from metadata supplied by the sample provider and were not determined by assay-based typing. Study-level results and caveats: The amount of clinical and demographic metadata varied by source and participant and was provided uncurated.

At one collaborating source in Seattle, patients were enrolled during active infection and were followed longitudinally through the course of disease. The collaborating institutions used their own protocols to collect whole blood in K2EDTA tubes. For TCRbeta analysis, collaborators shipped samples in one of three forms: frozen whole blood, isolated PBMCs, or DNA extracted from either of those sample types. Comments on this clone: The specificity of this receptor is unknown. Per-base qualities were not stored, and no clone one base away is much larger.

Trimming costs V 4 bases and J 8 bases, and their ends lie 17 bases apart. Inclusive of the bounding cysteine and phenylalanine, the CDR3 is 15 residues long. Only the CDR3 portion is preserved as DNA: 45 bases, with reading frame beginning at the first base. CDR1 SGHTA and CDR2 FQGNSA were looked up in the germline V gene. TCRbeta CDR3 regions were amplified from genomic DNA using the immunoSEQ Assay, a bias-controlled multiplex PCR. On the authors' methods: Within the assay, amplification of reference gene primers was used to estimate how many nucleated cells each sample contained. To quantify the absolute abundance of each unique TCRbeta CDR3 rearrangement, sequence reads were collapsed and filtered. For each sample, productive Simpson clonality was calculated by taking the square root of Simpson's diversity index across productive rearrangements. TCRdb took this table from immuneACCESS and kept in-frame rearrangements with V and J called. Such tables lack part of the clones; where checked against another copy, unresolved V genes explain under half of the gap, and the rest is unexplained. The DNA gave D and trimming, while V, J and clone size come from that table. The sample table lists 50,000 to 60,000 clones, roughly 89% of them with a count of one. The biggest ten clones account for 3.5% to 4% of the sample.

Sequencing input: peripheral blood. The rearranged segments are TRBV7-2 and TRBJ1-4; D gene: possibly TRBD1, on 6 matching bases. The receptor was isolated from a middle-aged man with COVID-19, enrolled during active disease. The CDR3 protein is CASSWSGGGGEKLFF. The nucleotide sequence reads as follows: TGTGCCAGCAGCTGGAGCGGGGGGGGCGGCGAAAAACTGTTTTTT. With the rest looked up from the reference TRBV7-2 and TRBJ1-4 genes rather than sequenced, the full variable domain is GAGVSQSPSNKVTEKGKDVELRCDPISGHTALYWYRQSLGQGLEFLIYFQGNSAPDKSGLPSDRFSAERTGGSVSTLTIQRTQQEDSAVYLCASSWSGGGGEKLFFGSGTQLSVL.